These 28 T cell receptor beta chains were all obtained from the same sample, sequenced in a study of cytomegalovirus exposure and HLA in healthy donors. 60 Vbeta and 13 Jbeta primers were used in PCR. This table comes from immunoSEQ multiplex PCR, and its TCRdb copy is limited to in-frame clones, with some not included. The profile shows about 82,000 clones, around 77% of them singletons. The sequenced sample was PBMCs. Receptors were obtained from a man aged 45-60 years in good health and CMV-seronegative.

V gene TRBV6-1 combines with J gene TRBJ1-2; perhaps TRBD1 as D (6 bases). The CDR3 totals 15 residues. The V end lost 7 bases, the J end lost 2 bases, and 17 bases lay between the germline ends. Germline V gives CDR1 MNHNS, CDR2 SASEGT. The CDR3 spells CASTLGNRANYGYTF. The CDR3 DNA follows: TGTGCCAGCACCCTAGGGAACAGGGCCAACTATGGCTACACCTTC.

The CDR3 DNA follows: TGTGCCAGTAGTAGCGGGGCACCCTCTGGGGCCAACGTCCTGACTTTC. Translated, it gives CASSSGAPSGANVLTF. The chain employs TRBV19 and TRBJ2-6; D is possibly TRBD2 (6 bases). Germline CDR1 is LNHDA and CDR2 is SQIVND (reference sequence). Trimming removed 4 bases at V and 0 bases at J, with 10 bases between. The CDR3 extends over 16 amino acids.

The rearrangement uses TRBV27 and TRBJ1-1, with D perhaps matching TRBD1 (5 bases). The germline gives CDR1 MNHEY, CDR2 SMNVEV (reference sequence). There are 17 residues in the CDR3. V was shortened by 4 bases and J by 4 bases, with 22 bases between the two germline ends. CDR3 coding DNA: TGTGCCAGCAGTTCTCCAGGGAAGCGGGCGATGTCCACTGAAGCTTTCTTT. Its translation: CASSSPGKRAMSTEAFF.

This chain uses TRBV7-9 with TRBJ1-4; D is perhaps TRBD1 (5 bases). Trimming removed 6 bases at V and 3 bases at J, with 14 bases between. The germline gives CDR1 SEHNR, CDR2 FQNEAQ (reference sequence). The CDR3 sequence is 15 residues long. The chain's CDR3 is CASRRAEGSNEKLFF. The CDR3 region has the DNA TGTGCCAGCAGGAGGGCGGAGGGGTCTAATGAAAAACTGTTTTTT.

This clone has only one observation. The chain employs TRBV10-3 and TRBJ2-3; D is uncertain. Germline V gives CDR1 ENHRY, CDR2 SYGVKD. V was clipped by 1 base and J by 3 bases, with 5 bases between them. The CDR3 is made up of 13 amino acids. CDR3 protein: CAISEYETDTQYF. CDR3 nucleotides: TGTGCCATCAGTGAGTACGAGACAGATACGCAGTATTTT.

J is TRBJ1-3 and V is TRBV5-1, with 7 bases matching TRBD1. This CDR3 has 17 amino acids. CDR1 SGHRS and CDR2 YFSETQ come from the germline V gene. V lost 4 bases, J lost 0 bases, and 10 bases stayed unmatched. The CDR3 spells CASSLQTGTSSGNTIYF. The CDR3 bases are TGCGCCAGCAGCCTACAGACAGGGACAAGCTCTGGAAACACCATATATTTT.

The J gene is TRBJ1-1, the V gene TRBV5-5; D gene uncertain. Between the trimmed V and J ends, which lost 4 bases and 4 bases, there was a span of 14 bases. The CDR3 contains 14 residues. Per germline, CDR1 SGHKS and CDR2 YYEKEE (reference sequence). Here the CDR3 reads CASSLGPESTEAFF. DNA of the CDR3: TGTGCCAGCAGCCTAGGCCCAGAGAGCACTGAAGCTTTCTTT.

The V call is TRBV30, the J call TRBJ1-4; 7 nucleotides match TRBD1. The CDR3 spans 15 residues. V was clipped by 5 bases and J by 4 bases; unmatched bases: 10. Looked up from germline, CDR1 is GTSNPN and CDR2 is SVGIG (reference sequence). The CDR3, as DNA: TGTGCCTGGCGCCCAGGGGGAAGGATTAATGAAAAACTGTTTTTT. Its translation: CAWRPGGRINEKLFF. The variable domain in full, with the rest retrieved from reference TRBV30 and TRBJ1-4, is SQTIHQWPATLVQPVGSPLSLECTVEGTSNPNLYWYRQAAGRGLQLLFYSVGIGQISSEVPQNLSASRPQDRQFILSSKKLLLSDSGFYLCAWRPGGRINEKLFFGSGTQLSVL.

This clone has more than one count but fewer than ten. This CDR3 reads CASAHYRANTGELFF. DNA for the CDR3: TGTGCCAGCGCCCACTACAGGGCGAACACCGGGGAGCTGTTTTTT. V gene TRBV27 combines with J gene TRBJ2-2, with TRBD1 as a possible D gene (6 bases). CDR1 and CDR2 from the germline V gene are MNHEY and SMNVEV (reference sequence). V was trimmed by 8 bases and J by 0 bases, leaving 13 bases between them. The CDR3 consists of 15 residues.

CDR3 loop: CASKEGAFSTDTQYF. The CDR3 DNA sequence: TGTGCCAGTAAGGAGGGGGCATTTAGCACAGATACGCAGTATTTT. This rearrangement joins TRBV19 to TRBJ2-3; maybe TRBD1 (7 bases). Trimming removed 7 bases from V and 0 bases from J, with 14 bases in between. Germline lookup yields CDR1 LNHDA and CDR2 SQIVND (reference sequence). The CDR3 has 15 amino acids. The entire variable domain, with the rest obtained from reference TRBV19 and TRBJ2-3, is as follows: DGGITQSPKYLFRKEGQNVTLSCEQNLNHDAMYWYRQDPGQGLRLIYYSQIVNDFQKGDIAEGYSVSREKKESFPLTVTSAQKNPTAFYLCASKEGAFSTDTQYFGPGTRLTVL.

As for this clone: At one boundary the junction diverges from the germline segment, which might be a read error. The V and J genes are TRBV7-7 and TRBJ2-7; weak D call: TRBD1 (6 bases). Germline values: CDR1 SSHAT, CDR2 FNYEAQ (reference sequence). This CDR3 comprises 13 residues. CDR3 region: CASSLDRSGEQYF. CDR3 nucleotides: TGTGCTAGCAGCTTAGACAGGTCGGGCGAGCAGTACTTC.

The chain employs TRBV7-2 and TRBJ2-5; D unresolved. The V end was cut by 1 base, the J end by 3 bases, with 12 bases between. CDR1 and CDR2 (germline): SGHTA, FQGNSA. The CDR3 totals 15 residues. CDR3: CASSLDVGRKETQYF. The CDR3 region has the DNA TGTGCCAGCAGCTTAGACGTCGGTAGAAAAGAGACCCAGTACTTC.

V usage is TRBV6-6 and J usage is TRBJ1-1, with 8 nucleotides matching TRBD1. Losses at the gene ends were 4 bases for V and 5 bases for J; bases not matched to a gene: 6. Germline loops: CDR1 MNHNY, CDR2 SVGAGI (reference sequence). The CDR3 is 14 amino acids. CDR3 region: CASSWGQVGTEAFF. Here the CDR3 DNA reads TGTGCCAGCAGTTGGGGACAGGTTGGGACTGAAGCTTTCTTT.

The chain links TRBV4-1 to TRBJ1-2, with a weak D call TRBD1 (6 bases). The CDR3 totals 15 residues. Germline V gene lookup returns CDR1 MGHRA and CDR2 YSYEKL. V gave up 1 base and J gave up 0 bases, with 9 bases separating them. The CDR3 protein is CASSQATGANYGYTF. As DNA, the CDR3 is TGCGCCAGCAGCCAAGCGACAGGAGCTAACTATGGCTACACCTTC.

A few counts support this clone. The J gene is TRBJ2-6, the V gene TRBV14, with D uncertain. In germline, CDR1 is SGHDN, CDR2 FVKESK. The V end was cut by 6 bases, the J end by 4 bases, with 7 bases between. The CDR3 consists of 13 residues. The CDR3 coding sequence is TGTGCCAGCAGACCGCTAGGGGCCAACGTCCTGACTTTC. Amino acid sequence: CASRPLGANVLTF.

The V and J genes are TRBV19 and TRBJ2-5; the match to TRBD2 covers 7 bases. V lost 6 bases and J lost 1; bases outside the gene matches: 2. The CDR3 sequence is 13 residues long. The germline CDR1 and CDR2 sequences are LNHDA and SQIVND (reference sequence). The CDR3 region is CASRSSGQETQYF. In DNA, the CDR3 is TGTGCCAGTAGGTCTAGCGGCCAAGAGACCCAGTACTTC.

The chain uses TRBV4-2 and TRBJ2-1, with D tentatively TRBD2 (7 bases). The germline V gene encodes CDR1 LGHNA and CDR2 YNFKEQ. The V end was cut by 3 bases, the J end by 7 bases, with 10 bases between. The CDR3 is made up of 13 amino acids. The CDR3 spells CASSQGGGNEQFF. The CDR3 coding sequence is TGTGCCAGCAGCCAGGGAGGGGGGAATGAGCAGTTCTTC.

In its sample, this clone was seen a few times. The V gene is TRBV5-1, the J gene TRBJ2-7; D gene unclear. This CDR3 has 13 residues. The germline V gene has CDR1 SGHRS and CDR2 YFSETQ. V was clipped by 0 bases and J by 0 bases, with 4 bases between them. The CDR3 nucleotides read TGCGCCAGCAGCTTGGACATCTCCTACGAGCAGTACTTC. Amino acids: CASSLDISYEQYF.

V gene TRBV6-4 combines with J gene TRBJ2-1; the D gene is possibly TRBD2 (6 bases). V gave up 0 bases and J gave up 4 bases, with 19 bases separating them. The length of the CDR3 is 18 residues. Germline V lookup: CDR1 MRHNA, CDR2 SNTAGT. The CDR3 spells CASSDSGGLATSYNEQFF. The CDR3 nucleotides are TGTGCCAGCAGTGACTCGGGGGGACTCGCTACCTCGTACAATGAGCAGTTCTTC.

The rearrangement joins TRBV6-5 to TRBJ1-2, with D possibly matching TRBD1 (6 bases). Per the germline V gene, CDR1 is MNHEY and CDR2 is SVGAGI. V was clipped by 6 bases and J by 5 bases, with 16 bases between them. The CDR3 totals 14 residues. This CDR3 reads CASRGTGTGYGYTF. The CDR3 nucleotides read TGTGCCAGCAGGGGAACAGGGACGGGGTATGGCTACACCTTC.

This rearrangement joins TRBV5-1 to TRBJ2-2; no clear D. The germline CDR1 and CDR2 sequences are SGHRS and YFSETQ. The CDR3 covers 11 residues. With 3 bases removed from V and 8 bases from J, the gap between germline ends came to 5 bases. The CDR3 DNA sequence: TGCGCCAGCAGCTACTCTGGGGAGCTGTTTTTT. This gives the protein CASSYSGELFF.

The chain links TRBV9 to TRBJ1-3; 7 bases agree with TRBD1. There are 15 residues in the CDR3. Germline assignment: CDR1 SGDLS and CDR2 YYNGEE. With 0 bases clipped from V and 0 bases from J, the junction kept 0 bases outside the gene matches. The CDR3 DNA sequence: TGTGCCAGCAGCGTAGACAGGGGCTCTGGAAACACCATATATTTT. It encodes CASSVDRGSGNTIYF. Variable domain in full (rest from reference TRBV9 and TRBJ1-3): DSGVTQTPKHLITATGQRVTLRCSPRSGDLSVYWYQQSLDQGLQFLIQYYNGEERAKGNILERFSAQQFPDLHSELNLSSLELGDSALYFCASSVDRGSGNTIYFGEGSWLTVV.

This chain links TRBV15 with TRBJ2-3, with 7 bases matching TRBD2. V was pared by 8 bases and J by 0 bases, with 2 bases of the junction left unmatched. Per germline, CDR1 LNHNV and CDR2 YYDKDF (reference sequence). The CDR3 extends over 13 amino acids. The DNA of the CDR3 is TGTGCCACCGGCGGGGGTAGCACAGATACGCAGTATTTT. It specifies CATGGGSTDTQYF.

The chain links TRBV14 to TRBJ1-6, with a possible D match to TRBD1 (5 bases). Trimming stripped 7 bases from V and 7 bases from J, with 11 bases between. This CDR3 spans 13 amino acids. Germline V CDR1 and CDR2: SGHDN, FVKESK. The CDR3 region has the DNA TGTGCCAGCAACCGGGACTTAAATTCACCCCTCCACTTT. It specifies CASNRDLNSPLHF.

This clone came up a few times. The CDR3 DNA sequence: TGTGCCAGCACTGCCGGGACAGGGGCCGAGCAGTACTTC. This sequence encodes CASTAGTGAEQYF. J is TRBJ2-7 and V is TRBV18; 10 bases fit TRBD1. Looked up from germline, CDR1 is KGHSH and CDR2 is LQKENI. The trim removed 8 bases at V and 6 bases at J, leaving 7 bases unmatched. The CDR3 sequence is 13 residues long.

The J gene is TRBJ1-3, the V gene TRBV5-6, with D possibly TRBD1 on 6 matching bases. The CDR3 consists of 13 residues. Trimming stripped 6 bases from V and 3 bases from J, with 10 bases between. Germline V CDR1 and CDR2: SGHDT, YYEEEE. Written as DNA, the CDR3 is TGTGCCAGCACCAGGGGAAATGGAAACACCATATATTTT. It yields the protein CASTRGNGNTIYF.

V and J are TRBV7-9 and TRBJ2-5; the D gene is possibly TRBD2 (6 bases). The CDR3 sequence is 14 residues long. Germline CDR1 SEHNR, CDR2 FQNEAQ (reference sequence). Trimming stripped 6 bases from V and 5 bases from J, with 16 bases between. The CDR3 region is CASSPSGVGETQYF. Written as DNA, the CDR3 is TGTGCCAGCAGTCCGTCGGGGGTAGGGGAGACCCAGTACTTC.

The chain employs TRBV30 and TRBJ1-5, with D unclear. The CDR3 totals 13 residues. The germline CDR1 and CDR2 sequences are GTSNPN and SVGIG (reference sequence). V was shortened by 2 bases and J by 5 bases, with 10 bases between the two germline ends. Here the CDR3 DNA reads TGTGCCTGGAGTCGGGAGTGGGATCAGCCCCAGCATTTT. Translation: CAWSREWDQPQHF.